This T cell receptor (beta chain) originates from a study of early T cells in non-severe SARS-CoV-2 infection. Study context: It was bulk RNA from unsorted whole blood that was sequenced, and the chains were unpaired. Study-level results: Private and CD4 specificities were missed by VDJdb matching, which favored anti-spike CD8 responses.

Unique molecular identifiers (one per individual cDNA molecule) were attached. Each CDR3 protein is one row after TCRdb ran MiXCR on the 5' RACE reads. The data contain about 77,000 distinct CDR3 sequences, about 17% of them seen just once; the ten biggest clones take up about 3%. This clonotype was recorded a few times. Its antigen is not known. The V gene end was trimmed by 0 bases and the J gene end by 3 bases; junction bases not matched to a gene: 5. There are 15 residues in the CDR3. Germline loops: CDR1 SGHDT, CDR2 YYEEEE. The rearrangement joins TRBV5-6 to TRBJ2-7, with 8 bases fitting TRBD2. The sample consisted of whole blood. This sequence originates from an adult who was a healthcare worker with PCR-confirmed SARS-CoV-2 infection or an uninfected control (not recorded which). In DNA form, the CDR3 reads TGTGCCAGCAGCTTGGCCGCCGGGACTAGCTACGAGCAGTACTTC. Translating it yields CASSLAAGTSYEQYF.